Given below is one TCR beta chain in context. Its antigen is still unknown. Here immunoSEQ multiplex PCR was the method, and the copy in TCRdb shows in-frame clones only, minus some. The sample comprises 45,000 to 60,000 clones, approximately 86% of which are singletons, and over 2% rests with the top ten. Germline assignment: CDR1 PRHDT and CDR2 FYEKMQ (reference sequence). CDR3 length: 13 amino acids. V gave up 5 bases and J gave up 9 bases, with 16 bases separating them. The sample belongs to a study of T cells in localized non-small cell lung cancer. Study-wide results and limits: Across samples, adjacent lung featured a median roughly 62 of the top 100 tumor clones. Uninvolved adjacent lung had more T cell clonality than any other tissue, topping tumor.

The sequenced sample was PBMCs, obtained before any cancer treatment. This clonotype originated in a man aged 35 to 69 with stage II lung adenocarcinoma. The chain uses TRBV13 and TRBJ1-2; no firm D call. CDR3 residues: CASSLTVQGSYTF. The DNA of the CDR3 is TGTGCCAGCAGCCTCACGGTCCAAGGTAGCTACACCTTC.